This T cell receptor (beta chain) was sequenced during a study of CD8 T cells in ankylosing spondylitis. Broader study findings: The study identified a TCR beta motif of fewer than 10 highly homologous variants that appeared characteristic of ankylosing spondylitis blood.

MiXCR was run by TCRdb on the 5' RACE reads, yielding one entry per CDR3 protein. Of 200,000 to 250,000 distinct CDR3 sequences listed, 5.5% to 7.5% are singletons. As to this clonotype: The antigen remains unidentified.

V was pared by 1 base and J by 10 bases, with 21 bases between. Germline V gene sequence: CDR1 SGDLS, CDR2 YYNGEE. This CDR3 has 16 residues. The chain links TRBV9 to TRBJ2-1, with D possibly TRBD2 on 6 matching bases. The sequenced sample was blood, either unsorted or a sorted T cell fraction (not recorded which). The source is a male donor with ankylosing spondylitis. CDR3 nucleotide sequence: TGTGCCAGCAGCGTACTAATGGCGGGACGGCGCGACGAGCAGTTCTTC. Translated: CASSVLMAGRRDEQFF.